This T cell receptor (beta chain) was profiled in a study of breast tumors, draining lymph nodes, adjacent tissues. TCRdb independently ran MiXCR on the multiplex PCR reads; one entry per CDR3 protein. Here the sample spans approximately 130,000 distinct CDR3 sequences, 21% being singletons. Axillary draining lymph nodes of breast cancer patients supplied the node samples. The clonotype was recovered from a female donor with breast cancer. Some clones in this sample may be carry-over from other donors' samples. The sequencing sample was made of axillary lymph node tissue.

CDR3 loop: CASSLSSAYNEQFF. DNA for the CDR3: TGTGCCAGCAGTTTATCGTCCGCCTACAATGAGCAGTTCTTC. The chain joins TRBV27 to TRBJ2-1; D is unclear. The ends were cut back, 0 bases at V and 2 bases at J, with 5 bases in the middle. Germline CDR1 and CDR2: MNHEY and SMNVEV (reference sequence). The CDR3 length is 14 residues.